This TCR beta chain came from a study of sequential checkpoint blockade in melanoma. In the study overall: Arm A got nivolumab then ipilimumab; arm B the reverse, 1:1.

Treatment given: randomized to nivolumab then ipilimumab (arm A) or the reverse (arm B). Assay: immunoSEQ multiplex PCR; the TCRdb copy retains only in-frame clones and omits some. Found here are approximately 13,000 clones, around 77% of them singletons; the top ten hold approximately 55%. Trimming took off 1 base at V and 6 bases at J, with 13 bases between the two ends. The CDR3 has 15 amino acids. CDR1 is SGHVS and CDR2 is FQNEAQ in the germline V gene. The source was CD8+ T cells sorted from blood (inferred from file names), collected from a patient given nivolumab and ipilimumab in sequence. This TCR derives from a human patient with melanoma. Some clones in this sample may be carry-over from other donors' samples. The J gene is TRBJ2-1, the V gene TRBV7-8; a possible D gene is TRBD2 (6 bases). The CDR3: CASSLVGGTSNEQFF. The CDR3 coding sequence is TGTGCCAGCAGCTTAGTAGGCGGGACGTCCAATGAGCAGTTCTTC.